This T cell receptor beta chain stems from a study of circulating tumor DNA in untreated peripheral T-cell lymphoma. Study observations and caveats: A couple of patients with persistent post-therapy ctDNA stayed in remission. A trend toward worse survival accompanied detectable post-therapy ctDNA. In 76% of patients, tumor-specific clonotypes were identified.

V was trimmed by 7 bases and J by 0 bases, leaving 12 bases between them. The CDR3 has 15 amino acids. Sequenced by immunoSEQ multiplex PCR; TCRdb stores in-frame clones only, minus some. The top ten hold 27% of the sample, which has roughly 300 clones, 78% seen once. In regard to this clone: Its antigen is not identified.

Sequenced material: cell-free DNA from blood serum. The sequence was collected from a human donor with peripheral T-cell lymphoma. The chain recombines TRBV23-1 with TRBJ2-2, with D perhaps given as TRBD1 or TRBD2 (6 bases each). TRBV23-1 has ORF status, its function being uncertain. CDR3 sequence reads: CASKRGGTNTGELFF. The CDR3 DNA reads as TGCGCCAGCAAGCGAGGGGGGACGAACACCGGGGAGCTGTTTTTT.